Below, 14 T cell receptor beta chains from the same sample are listed, as sequenced in a study of T cells in localized non-small cell lung cancer. TCRdb's table, derived via immunoSEQ multiplex PCR, lists solely in-frame clones and lacks some. The sample carries 30,000 to 50,000 clones, roughly 80% recorded once. Material: PBMCs, obtained before any cancer treatment. The receptors come from a woman aged 35 to 70 with stage II squamous cell lung carcinoma.

This chain joins TRBV19 and TRBJ1-4; 8 bases are shared with TRBD1. V shed 6 bases, J shed 7 bases, and the junction held 10 bases outside the gene matches. This CDR3 has 15 amino acids. Germline values: CDR1 LNHDA, CDR2 SQIVND (reference sequence). The CDR3 DNA reads as TGTGCCAGTAGGCCTTCAAGGACAGGGAGTGAAAAACTGTTTTTT. Amino acid sequence: CASRPSRTGSEKLFF.

The chain couples TRBV19 to TRBJ2-3; 12 nucleotides match TRBD2. V lost 4 bases, J lost 1 base, and 3 bases stayed unmatched. Germline V gives CDR1 LNHDA, CDR2 SQIVND (reference sequence). The CDR3 length is 16 residues. The CDR3 nucleotides read TGTGCCAGTAGTAAAGGACTAGCGGGGCGCACAGATACGCAGTATTTT. It yields the protein CASSKGLAGRTDTQYF. Based on the CDR3 plus reference TRBV19 and TRBJ2-3, the full variable domain is DGGITQSPKYLFRKEGQNVTLSCEQNLNHDAMYWYRQDPGQGLRLIYYSQIVNDFQKGDIAEGYSVSREKKESFPLTVTSAQKNPTAFYLCASSKGLAGRTDTQYFGPGTRLTVL.

The rearrangement uses TRBV7-9 and TRBJ1-2; perhaps TRBD1 as D (6 bases). V was shortened by 5 bases and J by 4 bases, with 8 bases between the two germline ends. Germline lookup yields CDR1 SEHNR and CDR2 FQNEAQ (reference sequence). The CDR3 has 12 residues. The CDR3 is CASSQDSYGYTF. The CDR3 nucleotides read TGTGCCAGCAGCCAGGACAGCTATGGCTACACCTTC.

The chain recombines TRBV7-9 with TRBJ1-2, with D possibly TRBD1 on 5 matching bases. V lost 5 bases, J lost 5 bases, and 15 bases lay in between. This CDR3 contains 14 residues. The germline V gene has CDR1 SEHNR and CDR2 FQNEAQ (reference sequence). The CDR3 sequence: CASSPGGSWYGYTF. The CDR3, as DNA: TGTGCCAGCAGCCCGGGGGGGAGCTGGTATGGCTACACCTTC.

The CDR3 DNA reads as TGTGCCAGCAGTGCCGACAGGGGCTCTGGAAACACCATATATTTT. Translation: CASSADRGSGNTIYF. This sequence joins TRBV2 and TRBJ1-3, with TRBD1 matching 8 bases. This CDR3 contains 15 residues. From germline, CDR1 is SNHLY and CDR2 FYNNEI. Trimming removed 4 bases from V and 0 bases from J; junction bases left unmatched: 2.

The V gene is TRBV19, the J gene TRBJ1-5; D is unresolved. V lost 5 bases and J 0 bases, leaving 17 bases between the germline ends. CDR1 is LNHDA, CDR2 SQIVND, per germline (reference sequence). The CDR3 consists of 17 residues. Here the CDR3 DNA reads TGTGCCAGTAGTCTTCACAGAGCTTATTATAGCAATCAGCCCCAGCATTTT. It specifies CASSLHRAYYSNQPQHF.

A word on this clone: The limits of the CDR3 on the DNA are not certain, so only TCRdb's listed CDR3 is given. V usage is TRBV25-1 and J usage is TRBJ1-1; the D segment call TRBD1 is taken from the table without a DNA check. Germline V gene data show CDR1 as MGHDK and CDR2 as SYGVNS. The CDR3 contains 14 residues when both ends are counted. CDR3 sequence reads: CASSGWGQGARGFF.

This clone was counted once. V is TRBV7-4 and J is TRBJ1-2; tentative D call: TRBD1 (6 bases). V was clipped by 8 bases and J by 8 bases, with 18 bases between them. In germline, CDR1 is SGHVT, CDR2 SQSDAQ. The length of the CDR3 is 13 residues. The CDR3 region has the DNA TGTGCCAGCGTTCCACAGGGTTGGGGCGGCTACACCTTC. Protein product: CASVPQGWGGYTF.

This sequence joins TRBV11-2 and TRBJ1-1; possible D gene TRBD1, 6 bases. CDR1 and CDR2 (germline): SGHAT, FQNNGV. The V gene lost 5 bases and the J gene lost 4 bases, with 17 bases spanning the gap. The CDR3 consists of 15 residues. The chain's CDR3 is CASSHAAGASTEAFF. CDR3 in DNA: TGTGCCAGCAGCCATGCGGCAGGGGCAAGCACTGAAGCTTTCTTT.

The count of this clone is one. The V gene is TRBV7-2, the J gene TRBJ2-1, with TRBD2 matching over 10 bases. J lost 9 bases, V lost 1 base, and 9 bases had no gene match. CDR3 size: 16 residues. Germline V lookup: CDR1 SGHTA, CDR2 FQGNSA. The CDR3 region is CASSLEKSGRGGEQFF. For the CDR3, the DNA is TGTGCCAGCAGCTTAGAAAAAAGCGGGAGGGGCGGTGAGCAGTTCTTC.

The chain recombines TRBV7-2 with TRBJ2-1; the D call may be TRBD1 or TRBD2 (5 bases each). The CDR3 contains 16 residues. Trimming removed 2 bases at V and 6 bases at J, with 17 bases between. Germline V gives CDR1 SGHTA, CDR2 FQGNSA. Here the CDR3 reads CASSLRGPHQSNEQFF. CDR3 coding DNA: TGTGCCAGCAGCTTAAGGGGACCGCACCAGTCCAATGAGCAGTTCTTC.

The chain uses TRBV4-2 and TRBJ2-7, with TRBD2 matching over 13 bases. V shed 2 bases and J 7 bases; nucleotides not matched to a gene: 11. Germline assignment: CDR1 LGHNA and CDR2 YNFKEQ. This CDR3 is built from 17 residues. The DNA for the CDR3 is TGTGCCAGCAGCCAAAGTGGCGGGACTAGCGGGATGAGGGAGCAGTACTTC. Translated: CASSQSGGTSGMREQYF.

This clone has more than one count but fewer than ten. The gene calls are TRBV11-2 and TRBJ1-6, with 8 positions matching TRBD1. The CDR3 extends over 19 amino acids. Germline lookup yields CDR1 SGHAT and CDR2 FQNNGV. V lost 5 bases, J lost 0 bases, and 12 bases stayed unmatched. In DNA, the CDR3 is TGTGCCAGCAGCCCAGCGGGGACAGGCCCCAGCTCCTATAATTCACCCCTCCACTTT. Translated: CASSPAGTGPSSYNSPLHF.

V usage is TRBV27 and J usage is TRBJ2-2; D is perhaps TRBD2 (5 bases). There are 16 residues in the CDR3. V was trimmed by 7 bases and J by 0 bases, leaving 15 bases between them. CDR1 is MNHEY and CDR2 is SMNVEV in the germline V gene (reference sequence). The CDR3 reads CASKSGTLPNTGELFF. The CDR3 nucleotides read TGTGCCAGCAAGTCGGGAACACTTCCGAACACCGGGGAGCTGTTTTTT.